This entry is about one T cell receptor beta chain. What it binds is unknown. CDR3 size: 18 residues. Looked up from germline, CDR1 is SNHLY and CDR2 is FYNNEI. Trimming stripped 4 bases from V and 1 base from J, with 20 bases between. The record originates from a study of shared clonotypes between healthy human individuals. Points from the study as a whole: Estimated richness was generally greater in naive than memory subsets.

Assay used: immunoSEQ multiplex PCR; TCRdb lists only in-frame clones, some missing. This repertoire shows 980,000 or so clones, more than 75% found once; its top ten account for around 1.4%. The chain recombines TRBV2 with TRBJ1-5; D may be TRBD1 (6 bases). This sequence originates from a man aged 18-30 years in good health. Sequencing used memory CD4+ T cells sorted from blood. Subset defined: CD45RA-negative fraction. In nucleotides, the CDR3 is TGTGCCAGCAGTGCCGAAAGTTCGACAGGTGTGAGCAATCAGCCCCAGCATTTT. Encoded protein: CASSAESSTGVSNQPQHF.